This T cell receptor (beta chain) was recovered during a study of blood T cell repertoires in COVID-19. Study-level information: Material from acute and convalescent COVID-19 was sourced from the United States, Italy and Spain.

The germline CDR1 and CDR2 sequences are MDHEN and SYDVKM. V was cut by 3 bases and J by 4 bases, with 10 bases left in between. CDR3 size: 14 residues. A single count supports this clone. Authors' analysis steps: Counts of nucleated cells, estimated from reference gene primer amplification, were obtained. The method was immunoSEQ multiplex PCR; TCRdb's version includes in-frame clones alone and lacks a portion of them. The D gene and trimming were derived from the DNA, and the V and J assignments and clone size from that table. Of more than 100,000 clones listed, almost 90% were seen once; the top ten hold around 3.5%.

The TCR was taken from a human donor in a cohort sampled during active COVID-19. The chain recombines TRBV28 with TRBJ1-5; TRBD1 might be the D (5 bases). The sample consisted of peripheral blood. CDR3 coding DNA: TGTGCCAGCAGTTTCTTCGGGGGAAATCAGCCCCAGCATTTT. It specifies CASSFFGGNQPQHF.